The subject of this entry is one T cell receptor beta chain. The antigen is not known. The data are from a study of identical twins. TCRdb re-analysed the 5' RACE reads in MiXCR, keeping a single row per CDR3 protein. The sample records under 900,000 distinct CDR3 sequences, 15% to 20% being singletons. Study-wide points: Insertion counts were lower in abundant cord blood beta clonotypes, a trend that memory repertoires did not show.

This CDR3 has 17 residues. The ends lost 6 bases at V and 0 bases at J; junction bases unmatched: 14. CDR1 is SNHLY, CDR2 FYNNEI, per germline. This sample also appeared in a second study, on T cells expressing NK-cell markers. That source notes: With an anti-gamma-delta TCR antibody, sorting in several experiments was kept to alpha-beta TCR T cells. These same clonotypes (in a few donors) also led the CD3+CD56-NKG2C+ fraction. It is unclear if expanded NKG2C-expressing clones target HCMV antigens.

The specimen sequenced was PBMCs. V usage is TRBV2 and J usage is TRBJ2-7, with 7 bases matching TRBD2. This clonotype was sampled from a woman between 18 and 29 years old in good health. CDR3 DNA sequence: TGTGCCAGCAGGGGTCGGTGGGGTCAGCGGGACTCCTACGAGCAGTACTTC. Protein product: CASRGRWGQRDSYEQYF.